This entry is about one TCR beta chain. Its antigen specificity is not known. No much larger clonotype is one base removed from it; base qualities were not supplied. There are 14 amino acids in the CDR3, from cysteine to phenylalanine inclusive. Only CDR3 DNA is held: 42 bases, read in frame from base 1. The junction carries 13 bases between V and J, which are trimmed by 3 bases and 7 bases respectively. From the germline V gene (reference sequence), CDR1 is LNHDA and CDR2 is SQIVND. The source of the sample is a study of cytomegalovirus exposure and HLA in healthy donors listed by TCRdb under 2017. Regarding the complete study: According to an earlier analysis of 587 of the donors, about 179 million T cells yielded 90 million to 130 million unique TCR beta sequences and less than 300 Gb of sequence data. In addition to the first cohort of about 650 subjects, a separate validation cohort of 120 different subjects was used. Because of strong linkage in the cohort, five DR-DQ haplotypes were treated as single units for association and clustering. To decide whether each TCR beta V gene segment behaved as functional or pseudogenic, an earlier analysis of fewer than 750 of the donors relied on high-throughput TCR beta sequencing. Roughly 310 gigabases of sequencing data and approximately 93 million unique TCR sequences were included in an early release covering about 700 HLA-typed donors. Donor age, sex, ethnicity and CMV serostatus were compiled together with the repertoire data. In a later genetic analysis, genome-wide SNP genotypes for about 60% of the 666 donors were used, and that subset was treated as a discovery cohort. The number of typed donors differed by locus: about 620-640 for A, B, C, DRB1 and DQB1; approximately 530 for DQA1; about 600 for DPA1; and 400 to 480 for DPB1. Across around 400 genotyped donors of the cohort, an average of roughly 230,000 unique TCR beta nucleotide sequences per donor were sequenced, and roughly 20% of those sequences were non-productive. Using immunosequencing, the study profiled T cell repertoires from approximately 700 subjects and related those repertoires to cytomegalovirus serostatus. Both class I and class II loci were covered by HLA typing, at four-digit resolution. All discovery cohort repertoires had been generated on a single sequencing platform. Rather than using new phenotypic data, the later analysis identified candidate immune exposures from TCR beta sequences and from how often those sequences occurred across donors. A later analysis re-analyzed previously published TCR beta repertoires from 666 donors and added high-resolution HLA genotyping to study TCR occurrence patterns. Of the approximately 400 genotyped donors, 81% were placed in the genetic ancestry cluster associated with self-reported Caucasian donors. The study aimed to test whether signatures of past pathogen exposure could be identified by cataloging public T cell receptors. The study combined high-throughput TCR immunosequencing, statistical association of individual TCRs with disease status, and machine learning to predict cytomegalovirus infection status. General findings and caveats noted by the study authors: Specific HLA alleles were associated with 15,000 to 20,000 TCR beta sequences at a false discovery rate of 0.05 in a later analysis. Correlated functional status among segregating V segments might be attributable to linkage disequilibrium, but an unknown experimental factor could not be ruled out. In a later genetic analysis, a missense DCLRE1C variant was associated with V-gene and J-gene trimming of TCR beta chains, and the association was replicated in an independent cohort. In an earlier analysis of approximately 590 of the donors, most TCR beta V segments appeared in productive rearrangements about 87% or about 30% of the time, broadly matching IMGT annotations. A cluster of highly shared sequence variants was judged likely to represent a technical artifact of the sequencing pipeline. Across donors, most TCR sequences were observed very rarely, whereas some public TCRs were present in many individuals. A further reported finding was that TCR beta sequences accurately predicted the HLA-A and HLA-B alleles for most subjects in the first cohort. The study gave a list of around 170 TCR beta chains associated with cytomegalovirus. Most CMV-associated TCR beta chains appeared to be HLA-restricted in a later analysis, and the HLA associations seemed to be driven largely by CMV exposure. In vitro tests confirmed that a few of the cytomegalovirus-associated TCR beta chains recognize cytomegalovirus antigens. Over 15 rarely observed V segments, including chromosome 9 orphons, were excluded from the earlier analysis of some 590 of the donors because counts were too low. Presence/absence analyses assumed roughly uniform sequencing depth across donors, an assumption that may not hold. The classifier was reported to diagnose cytomegalovirus status with high specificity and sensitivity in both the original cohort and the validation cohort. A later analysis reported that several top co-occurrence clusters appeared linked to parvovirus B19, influenza, CMV and Epstein-Barr virus. Because some donors lacked HLA typing at each locus, the association tests relied only on the typed subset. The authors suggested that the approach could potentially be extended to other disease states and immunological phenotypes. The only immune exposure information available for the cohort was CMV serostatus. When HLA alleles, especially DR and DQ, strongly co-occurred, TCR associations were difficult to assign to individual alleles. Some IMGT-functional V segments, including TRBV6-2 and TRBV6-3, could not be told apart with the 87-base-pair reads, so those segments were excluded. In a later analysis, the rate of TCR association differed among HLA loci, with DRB1 alleles having the most associated TCRs and HLA-C alleles having the fewest. According to a later genetic analysis, donors in an Asian-associated ancestry cluster had fewer N-insertions in productive TCRs than the approximately 630-donor mean. Compared with equally common non-associated chains, HLA-associated TCR beta chains in a later analysis were more clonally expanded and had lower generation probabilities. In this cohort, only TCR beta chains were sequenced, and detectable features were limited by the absence of alpha or paired-chain data.

The cohort consisted of 650 to 700 healthy bone marrow donors. At the time of sampling, all cohort members were nominally healthy, though unrecorded immune exposures were likely present. The donor was CMV seropositive and belonged to the group of 250 to 300 seropositive cohort members. A peripheral blood sample was collected from each donor, and TCR beta sequencing was performed on peripheral blood mononuclear cells. Genomic DNA was extracted from the blood cell samples with the Qiagen DNeasy Blood Extraction Kit. Libraries were prepared through the immunoSEQ multiplex PCR assay. A mixture of 60 forward primers for TCR Vbeta segments and 13 reverse primers for TCR Jbeta segments was used in the multiplex PCR. Amplification of the CDR3 region of rearranged TCR beta genes was performed with a multiplex PCR assay on genomic DNA. On the Illumina HiSeq System, the amplified TCR beta libraries were sequenced as 87-base-pair reads. Under the source paper's analysis protocol: Across the 670 or so repertoires, a later analysis counted 80 million or so unique TCR beta chains, 9 million to 14 million of which were shared by at least two donors. Raw reads were error-corrected and collapsed into unique sequences by a nearest-neighbor algorithm in which closely related sequences were merged to remove PCR and sequencing errors. To assign V, D and J gene segments, CDR3 sequences were aligned to IMGT reference sequences. Each retained sequence needed at least a six-nucleotide match to both a V gene segment and a J gene segment. Rearrangements were classified as productive when the CDR3 lacked stop codons and remained in frame with V and J, and all other rearrangements were classified as non-productive. Following IMGT convention, CDR3 was defined as the stretch from the second conserved V-encoded cysteine to the conserved J-encoded phenylalanine. Sequences without an unambiguous match to a single V gene segment were excluded from the earlier analysis of several hundred of the donors. An earlier analysis of roughly 590 of the donors called V segments functional above 56.7% productive rearrangements and segregating when the between-donor standard deviation exceeded 5%. A statistical classification framework was developed to diagnose cytomegalovirus status using the catalog of TCR beta chain sequences. V and J gene assignment, in a later analysis, came from comparing TCR nucleotide sequences with IMGT/GENE-DB human TR gene sequences. In a later analysis, CDR3 sequences and most-parsimonious VDJ recombination scenarios were assigned using the TCRdist pipeline. In a later analysis, every TCR beta chain was defined by the combination of its CDR3 amino acid sequence and its V-gene family, and reads without a unique V-gene family were dropped. As a way to deal with suspected cross-contamination and a sequencing artifact, a later analysis dropped 450 to 700 nucleotide sequences that were highly shared and had low generation probability. In a later analysis, a clonal expansion index was calculated for each public chain from normalized within-repertoire ranks of inferred template counts. Generation probabilities in a later analysis came from a VDJ recombination model fitted to out-of-frame rearrangements, and those results were checked against IGoR. In a later analysis, TCR-TCR, TCR-HLA and TCR-CMV co-occurrence was scored with hypergeometric tests, and a repertoire-size bias correction was applied to TCR pairs. In a later analysis, false discovery rates were estimated by permuting HLA or CMV assignments 20 times. A later analysis grouped co-occurring TCRs with DBSCAN, adding TCRdist sequence similarity when clustering within HLA-allele-positive subsets. Repertoires with fewer than 30,000 or more than 120,000 public chains were left out of co-occurrence clustering, as were roughly five repertoires with anomalous nucleotide sharing. Not all clones reach the TCRdb copy of this immuneACCESS table, which keeps in-frame sequences only. Checked studies attribute under half of the gap to unresolved V genes and leave the rest unexplained. For V, J and clone size, that table is used; D and trimming come from the DNA. The sample table records around 150,000 clones; over 75% of these occur just once. The biggest ten clones account for around an eighth of the sample.

This TCR derives from a man over 45 in good health and CMV-seropositive. The rearrangement joined TRBV19 to TRBJ1-5; a weak D assignment points to TRBD1 (5 bases agree). The source material was PBMCs. In nucleotides, the sequence is TGTGCCAGTAGTATTGGCCGACAGTCGCAGCCCCAGCATTTT. This is translated as CASSIGRQSQPQHF.